Sequencing of this T cell receptor (beta chain) was carried out in a study of blood T cell repertoires in COVID-19. Study context: T cells, B-cell-depleted T cells, or PBMCs supplied cDNA or gDNA.

Germline V gene sequence: CDR1 SGHDT, CDR2 YYEEEE. This CDR3 spans 13 amino acids. V was clipped by 5 bases and J by 5 bases, with 13 bases between them. How the authors handled the data: The assay estimated nucleated cells by amplifying reference gene primers. TCRdb's copy holds only in-frame clones and misses some; the assay was immunoSEQ multiplex PCR. V and J calls and clone size are copied from that table; D and trimming were computed from the DNA. The sample records 40,000 to 55,000 clones, more than 90% being singletons. The source of this sequence is a human donor in a cohort sampled during active COVID-19. Sample: peripheral blood. This chain links TRBV5-6 with TRBJ2-5, with a weak D call TRBD1 (6 bases). The CDR3 spells CASREQGWETQYF. The CDR3 DNA sequence: TGTGCCAGCAGAGAACAGGGTTGGGAGACCCAGTACTTC.